This TCR beta chain derives from a study of blood T cell repertoires in COVID-19. Study as a whole: The United States, Italy and Spain were the sources of the acute and convalescent COVID-19 samples. In each case, the material was cDNA or gDNA derived from T cells, B-cell-depleted T cells, or PBMCs.

Repertoires were generated with immunoSEQ multiplex PCR, while TCRdb's copy carries only in-frame clones and drops some. This sample yields about 240,000 clones, of which roughly 76% are seen a single time; 7.5% belongs to the top ten. CDR1 is SGHNT, CDR2 YYREEE, per germline (reference sequence). The CDR3 loop spans 14 amino acids. Trimming cost V 4 bases and J 2 bases, with 12 bases left between them. Seattle patients were enrolled while actively infected and followed longitudinally. This clonotype was sampled from a woman of 80 years or more with COVID-19, enrolled during active disease. Sequenced input: peripheral blood. The rearrangement uses TRBV5-4 and TRBJ2-5; maybe TRBD1 (5 bases). The DNA for the CDR3 is TGTGCCAGCAGCCATCAGGGTGTACAAGAGACCCAGTACTTC. Protein product: CASSHQGVQETQYF.